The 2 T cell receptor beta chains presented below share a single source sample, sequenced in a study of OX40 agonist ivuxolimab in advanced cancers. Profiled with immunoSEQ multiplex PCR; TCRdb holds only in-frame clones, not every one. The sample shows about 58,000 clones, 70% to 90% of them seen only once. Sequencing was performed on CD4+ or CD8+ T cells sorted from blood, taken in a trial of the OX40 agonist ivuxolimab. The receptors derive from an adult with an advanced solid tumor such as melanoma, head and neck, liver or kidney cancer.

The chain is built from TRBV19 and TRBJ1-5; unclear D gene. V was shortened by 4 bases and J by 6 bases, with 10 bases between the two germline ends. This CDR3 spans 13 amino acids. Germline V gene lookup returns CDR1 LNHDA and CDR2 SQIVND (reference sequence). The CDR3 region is CASSRGWGQPQHF. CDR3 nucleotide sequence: TGTGCCAGTAGTAGGGGTTGGGGTCAGCCCCAGCATTTT.

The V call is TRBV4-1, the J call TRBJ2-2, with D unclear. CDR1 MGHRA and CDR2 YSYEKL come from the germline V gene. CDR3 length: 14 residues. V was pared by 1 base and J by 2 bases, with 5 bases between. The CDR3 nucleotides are TGCGCCAGCAGCCAAGTTGGTAACACCGGGGAGCTGTTTTTT. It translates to CASSQVGNTGELFF.